A single TCR beta chain is shown here with its context. The antigen remains unidentified. With 1 base removed from V and 0 bases from J, the gap between germline ends came to 15 bases. Looked up from germline, CDR1 is LGHNA and CDR2 is YNFKEQ. The CDR3 extends over 18 amino acids. The data originate from a study of cytomegalovirus exposure and HLA in healthy donors. Study observations and caveats: By HLA locus, TCR association rates varied in a later analysis, with DRB1 showing the most and HLA-C the fewest.

60 Vbeta and 13 Jbeta primers were used in PCR. Methods used by the authors: The authors later counted 75 million to 90 million unique TCR beta chains, roughly 10 million of them shared. The method was immunoSEQ multiplex PCR; TCRdb's version includes in-frame clones alone and lacks a portion of them. V, J and clone size were drawn from that table, and D and trimming were deduced from the DNA. This table holds 90,000 or so clones, 75% to 85% found once. The sequenced material came from PBMCs. The chain uses TRBV4-2 and TRBJ2-2, with D unclear. The source is a man aged 25 to 40 in good health and CMV-seropositive. The CDR3 region has the DNA TGTGCCAGCAGCCAAGCGGTAGCCCTGGCCACGAACACCGGGGAGCTGTTTTTT. It codes for CASSQAVALATNTGELFF.